The 15 T cell receptor beta chains below come from one sample, sequenced in a study of OX40 agonist ivuxolimab in advanced cancers. The library was built by means of the immunoSEQ multiplex PCR assay. This immuneACCESS table, as held by TCRdb, lists in-frame sequences with V and J called but not all clones. Of the missing ones, under half trace to an unresolved V gene in checked studies; the others have no known cause. This sample comprises tens of thousands of clones, approximately 77% of them detected only once. Of the sample, under 0.6% falls within the top ten clones. The sequencing here drew on CD4+ or CD8+ T cells sorted from blood, taken in a trial of the OX40 agonist ivuxolimab. All receptors come from an adult with an advanced solid tumor such as melanoma, head and neck, liver or kidney cancer.

V gene TRBV4-1 combines with J gene TRBJ2-4; 7 nucleotides agree with TRBD1. Trimming removed 5 bases from V and 12 bases from J; junction bases left unmatched: 4. The CDR3 extends over 11 amino acids. Germline CDR1 reads MGHRA; CDR2 reads YSYEKL. CDR3 loop: CASSGYRGQYF. CDR3 bases: TGCGCCAGCAGCGGCTACAGGGGTCAGTACTTC.

The rearrangement uses TRBV29-1 and TRBJ1-2; tentative D call: TRBD1 (6 bases). V was trimmed by 7 bases and J by 0 bases, leaving 9 bases between them. In germline, CDR1 is SQVTM, CDR2 ANQGSEA. The CDR3 consists of 12 residues. In nucleotides, the CDR3 is TGCAGCGCCGGACAGACTAACTATGGCTACACCTTC. The encoded protein is CSAGQTNYGYTF.

The chain recombines TRBV19 with TRBJ1-1; 8 positions match TRBD1. The germline V gene has CDR1 LNHDA and CDR2 SQIVND (reference sequence). V shed 2 bases, J shed 3 bases, and the junction held 11 bases outside the gene matches. The CDR3 is 17 residues long. The chain's CDR3 is CASSIRAGGDFYTEAFF. CDR3 nucleotides: TGTGCCAGTAGTATAAGGGCAGGGGGCGATTTTTACACTGAAGCTTTCTTT.

The rearrangement joins TRBV9 to TRBJ2-5, with TRBD1 identical over 7 bases. CDR1 and CDR2 (germline): SGDLS, YYNGEE. The CDR3 is 14 residues long. V shed 4 bases, J shed 2 bases, and the junction held 5 bases outside the gene matches. Here the CDR3 reads CASSPGQIQETQYF. DNA of the CDR3: TGTGCCAGCAGCCCGGGACAGATTCAAGAGACCCAGTACTTC.

The rearrangement joins TRBV9 to TRBJ2-5; no reliable D call. Trimming cost V 0 bases and J 5 bases, with 14 bases left between them. The CDR3 runs 15 residues. Germline values: CDR1 SGDLS, CDR2 YYNGEE. CDR3 DNA: TGTGCCAGCAGCGTAGGCCCCGGGTTGATGGAGACCCAGTACTTC. It is translated as CASSVGPGLMETQYF.

This clone was seen just once. The chain has TRBV15 and TRBJ2-1, with D possibly being TRBD2 (5 bases). Germline CDR1 and CDR2: LNHNV and YYDKDF (reference sequence). The CDR3 is 17 amino acids. V lost 0 bases, J lost 2 bases, and 14 bases lay in between. The CDR3 loop is CATSRDKTAGTYNEQFF. The CDR3 nucleotides are TGTGCCACCAGCAGAGATAAAACGGCGGGCACCTACAATGAGCAGTTCTTC.

The chain links TRBV5-4 to TRBJ2-1; a weak D match, TRBD2 (6 bases). The V end lost 4 bases, the J end lost 5 bases, and 19 bases lay between the germline ends. Germline CDR1 reads SGHNT; CDR2 reads YYREEE (reference sequence). This CDR3 spans 16 amino acids. CDR3 protein: CASSPPGLHTNNEQFF. The CDR3 DNA reads as TGTGCCAGCAGCCCCCCGGGACTTCACACCAACAATGAGCAGTTCTTC. Complete variable domain (other parts from reference TRBV5-4 and TRBJ2-1): ETGVTQSPTHLIKTRGQQVTLRCSSQSGHNTVSWYQQALGQGPQFIFQYYREEENGRGNFPPRFSGLQFPNYSSELNVNALELDDSALYLCASSPPGLHTNNEQFFGPGTRLTVL.

Note on this clone: The junction departs from germline at one end; a sequencing error may be responsible. The chain has TRBV11-2 and TRBJ2-7; no reliable D call. CDR1 is SGHAT and CDR2 is FQNNGV in the germline V gene. The CDR3 covers 12 residues. The CDR3 DNA follows: TGTGCCAGCAGCTTAGCCGGTGAACCGACTTTCTTC. As protein: CASSLAGEPTFF.

This clone was picked up one time. The rearrangement uses TRBV5-1 and TRBJ1-2, with 8 bases that match TRBD1. This CDR3 is 16 amino acids long. J gave up 0 bases and V 7 bases, and 11 bases lay outside the gene matches. Germline loops: CDR1 SGHRS, CDR2 YFSETQ. This CDR3 reads CASSGGSDRANYGYTF. The CDR3 DNA reads as TGCGCCAGCTCTGGGGGGTCGGACAGGGCTAACTATGGCTACACCTTC.

The V and J genes are TRBV7-2 and TRBJ2-7, with no clear D. In germline, CDR1 is SGHTA, CDR2 FQGNSA. V lost 2 bases to trimming and J lost 3 bases, with 2 bases between them. The CDR3 runs 11 residues. CDR3 sequence (DNA): TGTGCCAGCAGCTTATTCTACGAGCAGTACTTC. Translated: CASSLFYEQYF.

The chain recombines TRBV6-5 with TRBJ1-1; possibly TRBD1 for D (5 bases). The CDR3 is 14 amino acids. V was pared by 6 bases and J by 7 bases, with 18 bases between. Germline CDR1 is MNHEY and CDR2 is SVGAGI. CDR3: CASSQDQDTDEAFF. For the CDR3, the DNA is TGTGCCAGCAGCCAAGACCAGGACACCGATGAAGCTTTCTTT.

This clone is a singleton in its sample. This chain links TRBV11-1 with TRBJ1-1, with D uncertain. Deletions cut 1 base from V and 3 bases from J, with 0 bases between. Germline V gene sequence: CDR1 SGHAT, CDR2 FQDESV (reference sequence). The CDR3 covers 11 residues. The CDR3, as DNA: TGTGCCAGCAGCTTAGACACTGAAGCTTTCTTT. Residues: CASSLDTEAFF.

This clone was detected only a few times. The genes are TRBV7-2 and TRBJ2-7, with unresolved D. This CDR3 is built from 12 residues. Between the trimmed V and J ends, which lost 1 base and 6 bases, there was a span of 7 bases. Per germline, CDR1 SGHTA and CDR2 FQGNSA. The CDR3: CASSLGSAEQYF. The DNA of the CDR3 is TGTGCCAGCAGCTTAGGGTCGGCCGAGCAGTACTTC.

The chain recombines TRBV2 with TRBJ2-5; D possibly corresponds to TRBD2 (7 bases). Trimming removed 8 bases at V and 5 bases at J, with 21 bases between. Per germline, CDR1 SNHLY and CDR2 FYNNEI. There are 15 residues in the CDR3. The CDR3 sequence is CASGGAGGRGETQYF. Written as DNA, the CDR3 is TGTGCCAGCGGGGGGGCTGGCGGGAGAGGGGAGACCCAGTACTTC.

This clone was counted ten times or more. V is TRBV5-1 and J is TRBJ2-7; D might be TRBD2 (6 bases). Germline loops: CDR1 SGHRS, CDR2 YFSETQ. This CDR3 spans 15 amino acids. Trimming removed 4 bases from V and 0 bases from J, with 14 bases in between. The CDR3 here is CASSMAAGNSYEQYF. DNA of the CDR3: TGCGCCAGCAGCATGGCGGCGGGAAACTCCTACGAGCAGTACTTC.